One sample yielded the 10 T cell receptor beta chains listed below, sequenced in a study of T cell responses to AZD1222 COVID-19 vaccine. Using immunoSEQ multiplex PCR, the repertoire was profiled, and TCRdb retains in-frame clones only, with some absent. This table has 86,000 or so clones, roughly 84% appearing once. The input for sequencing was peripheral blood, taken 28 days after the second AZD1222 dose. The source of these receptors is an adult who received the AZD1222 COVID-19 vaccine.

DNA of the CDR3: TGTGCCAGCAGCCAAGATTCGGCAGGGCTAGCCAAAAACATTCAGTACTTC. Translation gives CASSQDSAGLAKNIQYF. V and J are TRBV3-1 (or the pseudogene TRBV3-2) and TRBJ2-4; TRBD1 is a possible D gene (5 bases). V gave up 0 bases and J gave up 0 bases, with 12 bases separating them. Germline CDR1 and CDR2: LGHDT and YNNKEL (reference sequence). The CDR3 loop spans 17 amino acids.

The chain combines TRBV30 with TRBJ1-2; no clear D gene. The V end lost 2 bases, the J end lost 11 bases, and 30 bases lay between the germline ends. The CDR3 has 17 amino acids. Germline-derived CDR1 and CDR2 are GTSNPN and SVGIG (reference sequence). The CDR3 reads CAWSRRGSLEENFRYTF. In DNA, the CDR3 is TGTGCCTGGAGTCGTAGAGGGTCCCTAGAGGAAAACTTTAGGTACACCTTC.

This clone came up once. V usage is TRBV14 and J usage is TRBJ2-2; D is uncertain. Germline V gene sequence: CDR1 SGHDN, CDR2 FVKESK. Between the trimmed V and J ends, which lost 4 bases and 4 bases, there was a span of 25 bases. There are 19 residues in the CDR3. The CDR3 DNA sequence: TGTGCCAGCAGCCCCTACTTAGGGTTGGACCCCTTTACCACCGGGGAGCTGTTTTTT. Encoded protein: CASSPYLGLDPFTTGELFF.

The gene calls are TRBV2 and TRBJ1-1, with a possible D match to TRBD1 (5 bases). The germline V and J ends were trimmed by 7 bases and 0 bases, with 15 bases remaining between them. Germline V lookup: CDR1 SNHLY, CDR2 FYNNEI. The CDR3 length is 15 residues. As DNA, the CDR3 is TGTGCCAGCACCGGGGGTCGGACGATGAACACTGAAGCTTTCTTT. Amino acids: CASTGGRTMNTEAFF.

DNA for the CDR3: TGTGCCAGCTCCCCAAGTTACTACGAGCAGTACTTC. It codes for CASSPSYYEQYF. The chain employs TRBV18 and TRBJ2-7; D call uncertain. The germline gives CDR1 KGHSH, CDR2 LQKENI. This CDR3 region has 12 residues. V dropped 6 bases and J dropped 3 bases, with 9 bases sitting between them.

The chain combines TRBV3-1 (or the pseudogene TRBV3-2) with TRBJ2-7; a weak D match, TRBD2 (6 bases). This CDR3 is 15 amino acids long. Germline V lookup: CDR1 LGHDT, CDR2 YNNKEL (reference sequence). V was shortened by 4 bases and J by 0 bases, with 13 bases between the two germline ends. As DNA, the CDR3 is TGTGCCAGCAGCCCTGGGGACTGGAGCTCCTACGAGCAGTACTTC. Translated, it gives CASSPGDWSSYEQYF.

This chain uses TRBV7-9 with TRBJ1-2; D unresolved. Germline CDR1 is SEHNR and CDR2 is FQNEAQ (reference sequence). Trimming removed 4 bases from V and 2 bases from J, with 14 bases in between. The CDR3 spans 15 residues. The CDR3 DNA is TGTGCCAGCAGCTCGCTCACGACGCCCAACTATGGCTACACCTTC. Protein: CASSSLTTPNYGYTF.

This clone came up once. J is TRBJ2-1 and V is TRBV4-3, with 10 bases aligning to TRBD2. Trimming took 0 bases from V and 6 from J; bases not matched to a gene: 5. Germline CDR1 is LGHNA and CDR2 is YSLEER. There are 16 residues in the CDR3. The CDR3 nucleotides are TGCGCCAGCAGCCAAGATGGCCTAGCGGGAGTCAATGAGCAGTTCTTC. Translating gives CASSQDGLAGVNEQFF.

The rearrangement joins TRBV5-8 to TRBJ2-3; 8 bases are shared with TRBD2. The CDR3 length is 17 residues. The J segment lost 5 bases and the V segment lost 2 bases, leaving 13 bases of the junction unmatched. The V gene's germline CDR1 is SGHTS and CDR2 YDEGEE. The CDR3 here is CASSFKSGSITEDTQYF. DNA of the CDR3: TGTGCCAGCAGCTTTAAAAGCGGGAGTATCACTGAAGATACGCAGTATTTT.

This chain joins TRBV7-2 and TRBJ1-6, with D possibly matching TRBD1 (5 bases). Germline lookup yields CDR1 SGHTA and CDR2 FQGNSA. The CDR3 extends over 17 amino acids. Trimming took 1 base from V and 7 from J, leaving 17 bases between them. The CDR3 loop is CASSLEPPGQANSPLHF. The CDR3 DNA follows: TGTGCCAGCAGCTTAGAGCCCCCGGGGCAGGCAAATTCACCCCTCCACTTT.